This TCR beta chain was identified in a study of blood T cell repertoires in COVID-19. Study-wide background: Material from acute and convalescent COVID-19 was sourced from the United States, Italy and Spain.

In Seattle, patients joined the study during active infection and were tracked longitudinally. In the study's own analysis: By means of reference gene primer amplification, nucleated cell counts were estimated. The method was immunoSEQ multiplex PCR; TCRdb's version includes in-frame clones alone and lacks a portion of them. D and trimming were read from the DNA, whereas the V and J calls and clone size are those reported in that table. Counted here are 150,000 to 200,000 clones, roughly 80% occurring once; the ten biggest clones make up 7.6%. Germline CDR1 reads SGHAT; CDR2 reads FQNNGV. The CDR3 totals 15 residues. V shed 3 bases and J 1 base; nucleotides not matched to a gene: 5.

This sequence was found in a woman between 65 and 79 years old with COVID-19, enrolled during active disease. The sample consisted of peripheral blood. The V and J genes are TRBV11-2 and TRBJ2-5; 7 bases map to TRBD2. CDR3 DNA sequence: TGTGCCAGCAGCTTTATGGGAGGGTCCCAAGAGACCCAGTACTTC. Encoded protein: CASSFMGGSQETQYF.